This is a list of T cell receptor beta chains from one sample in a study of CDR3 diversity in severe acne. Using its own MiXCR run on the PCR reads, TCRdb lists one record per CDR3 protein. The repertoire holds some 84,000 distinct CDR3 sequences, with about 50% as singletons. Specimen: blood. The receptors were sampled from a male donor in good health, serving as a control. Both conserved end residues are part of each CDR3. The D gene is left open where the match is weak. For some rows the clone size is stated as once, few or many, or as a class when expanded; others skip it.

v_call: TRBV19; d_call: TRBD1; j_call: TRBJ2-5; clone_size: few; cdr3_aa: CASTRQGRGIQETQYF; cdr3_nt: TGTGCCAGCACCAGACAGGGAAGGGGAATTCAAGAGACCCAGTACTTC
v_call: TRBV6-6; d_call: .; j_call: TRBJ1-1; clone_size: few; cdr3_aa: CASSEGRSGTEAFF; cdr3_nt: TGTGCCAGCAGTGAAGGACGGTCGGGCACTGAAGCTTTCTTT
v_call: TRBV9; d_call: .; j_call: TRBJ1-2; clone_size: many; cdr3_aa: CASSVGHDGYTF; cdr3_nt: TGTGCCAGCAGCGTAGGGCACGATGGCTACACCTTC
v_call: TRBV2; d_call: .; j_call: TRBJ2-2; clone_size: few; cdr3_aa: CASSEGANGGELFF; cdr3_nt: TGTGCCAGCAGTGAAGGGGCCAACGGGGGGGAGCTGTTTTTT
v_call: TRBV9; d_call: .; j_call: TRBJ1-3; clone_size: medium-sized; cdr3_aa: CASSVDVNTIYF; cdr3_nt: TGTGCCAGCAGCGTAGACGTGAACACCATATATTTT
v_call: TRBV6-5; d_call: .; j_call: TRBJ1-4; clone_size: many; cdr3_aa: CATRGGGHEKLFF; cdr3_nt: TGTGCCACCCGGGGAGGGGGGCACGAAAAACTGTTTTTT
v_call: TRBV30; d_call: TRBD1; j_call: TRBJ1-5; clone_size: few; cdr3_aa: CAWSWDRKEPQHF; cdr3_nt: TGTGCCTGGAGTTGGGACAGGAAGGAGCCCCAGCATTTT
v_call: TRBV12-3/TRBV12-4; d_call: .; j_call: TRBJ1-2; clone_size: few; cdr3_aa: CASSLTVGGSTNYGYTF; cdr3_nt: TGTGCCAGCAGTTTGACGGTGGGAGGCTCGACTAACTATGGCTACACCTTC
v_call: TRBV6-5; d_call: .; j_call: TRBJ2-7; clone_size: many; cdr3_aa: CASSRGARGWTNEQYF; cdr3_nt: TGTGCCAGCAGCCGTGGGGCCAGGGGCTGGACGAACGAGCAGTACTTC
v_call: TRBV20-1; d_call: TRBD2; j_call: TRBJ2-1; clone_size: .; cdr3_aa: CSAEAGALPYNEQFF; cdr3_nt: TGCAGTGCCGAAGCGGGGGCCCTCCCGTACAATGAGCAGTTCTTC
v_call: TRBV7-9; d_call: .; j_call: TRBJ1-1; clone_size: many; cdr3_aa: CASSPQGWYTEAFF; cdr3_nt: TGTGCCAGCAGCCCACAGGGTTGGTACACTGAAGCTTTCTTT
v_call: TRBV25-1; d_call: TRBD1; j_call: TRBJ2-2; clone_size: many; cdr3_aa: CARRLTGGTGELFF; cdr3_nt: TGTGCCAGACGTCTAACAGGGGGCACCGGGGAGCTGTTTTTT
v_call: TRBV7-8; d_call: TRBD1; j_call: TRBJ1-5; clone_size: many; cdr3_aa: CASSLRDRAYSNQPQHF; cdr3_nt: TGTGCCAGCAGCTTAAGGGACAGAGCATATAGCAATCAGCCCCAGCATTTT
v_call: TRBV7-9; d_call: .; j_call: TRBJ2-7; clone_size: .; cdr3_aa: CASSPPGLPGEQYF; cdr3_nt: TGTGCCAGCAGCCCTCCGGGGCTTCCAGGGGAGCAGTACTTC
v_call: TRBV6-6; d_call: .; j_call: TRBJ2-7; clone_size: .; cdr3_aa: CASSPDSSYEQYF; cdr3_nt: TGTGCCAGCAGTCCAGACAGCTCCTACGAGCAGTACTTC
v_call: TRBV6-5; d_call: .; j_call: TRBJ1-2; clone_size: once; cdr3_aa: CASSYEDDHYGYTF; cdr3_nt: TGTGCCAGCAGTTATGAGGACGATCACTATGGCTACACCTTC
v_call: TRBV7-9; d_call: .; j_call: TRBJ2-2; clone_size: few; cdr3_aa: CASSLVQVNGELFF; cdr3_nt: TGTGCCAGCAGCTTAGTTCAGGTTAACGGGGAGCTGTTTTTT
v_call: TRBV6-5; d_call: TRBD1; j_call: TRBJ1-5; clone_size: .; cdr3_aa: CASSLGQVDQPQHF; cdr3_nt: TGTGCCAGCAGCCTGGGACAGGTTGATCAGCCCCAGCATTTT
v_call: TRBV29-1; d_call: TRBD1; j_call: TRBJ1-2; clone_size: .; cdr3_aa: CSVEPTGGYGHTF; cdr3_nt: TGCAGCGTTGAGCCTACAGGGGGCTATGGCCACACCTTC
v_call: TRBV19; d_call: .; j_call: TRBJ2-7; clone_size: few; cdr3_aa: CASSIFGGISYEQYF; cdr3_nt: TGTGCCAGTAGTATATTTGGCGGGATCTCCTACGAGCAGTACTTC
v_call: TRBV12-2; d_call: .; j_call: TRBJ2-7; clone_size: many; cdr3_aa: CASRYSTTAAEQYF; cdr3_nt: TGTGCAAGTCGCTATTCAACTACAGCCGCCGAGCAGTACTTC
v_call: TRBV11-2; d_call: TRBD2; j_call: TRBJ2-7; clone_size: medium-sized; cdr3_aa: CASSAAGTSGDEQYF; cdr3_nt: TGTGCCAGCAGCGCCGCCGGGACTAGCGGTGACGAGCAGTACTTC
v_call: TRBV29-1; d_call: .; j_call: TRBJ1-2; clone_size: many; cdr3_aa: CSARDSDYGYTF; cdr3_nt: TGCAGCGCTAGGGACTCCGACTATGGCTACACCTTC